The clone carrying this T cell receptor beta chain has ten or more counts. Its antigen is as yet unknown. This sample was taken from a study of CD8+CD57+ T cells in acquired aplastic anemia. Study-level background: The sorted CD4+ and CD8+ cells yielded an average around 3.2 ug of DNA.

Study-level points and caveats: Both patients and controls carried the same twenty-nine CD8+ CDR3 sequences. Patient and control CD8+ Simpson's diversity was not significantly different.

Flow cytometry had shown expanded CD8+CD57+ cells in the patients chosen for sequencing. V dropped 0 bases and J dropped 1 base, with 12 bases sitting between them. Per germline, CDR1 LGHDT and CDR2 YNNKEL (reference sequence). This CDR3 comprises 16 residues. TCR beta VDJ combinations and CDR3 sequences were profiled from genomic DNA. TCRdb redid the calling of the reads with MiXCR, one entry per CDR3 protein. The sample lists about 200,000 distinct CDR3 sequences, roughly 53% occurring once. The receptor was derived from a human donor with aplastic anemia. Material: sorted CD4+, CD8+, or CD8+CD57+ T cells (not recorded which) from PBMCs. V and J are TRBV3-1 and TRBJ2-5; tentative D call: TRBD2 (5 bases). In nucleotides, the CDR3 is TGTGCCAGCAGCCAAGACCGGGGAGCCCTCCAAGAGACCCAGTACTTC. Protein product: CASSQDRGALQETQYF.